This paragraph covers one TCR beta chain sequence. Its antigen is currently unknown. This CDR3 region has 13 residues. Germline CDR1 SGHNT, CDR2 YYREEE (reference sequence). Trimming stripped 3 bases from V and 4 bases from J, with 8 bases between. This specimen comes from a study of T cell responses to AZD1222 COVID-19 vaccine. Study outcomes and limitations: There were repertoire samples only from the period after the peak T cell response.

Profiled with immunoSEQ multiplex PCR; TCRdb holds only in-frame clones, not every one. The sample has around 100,000 clones, around nine tenths seen once. The sample consisted of peripheral blood, taken on day 0 of AZD1222 vaccination. V and J are TRBV5-4 and TRBJ1-5; tentative D call: TRBD1 (5 bases). The TCR comes from an adult in good health. CDR3 region: CASSYQGNQPQHF. The DNA for the CDR3 is TGTGCCAGCAGCTATCAGGGAAATCAGCCCCAGCATTTT.